This entry describes one T cell receptor (beta chain). Its cognate antigen is unknown. The CDR3 is made up of 15 amino acids. Trimming cost V 5 bases and J 5 bases, with 18 bases left between them. Germline-derived CDR1 and CDR2 are SGHAT and FQNNGV. These data originate in a study of T cells in localized non-small cell lung cancer. Regarding the study as a whole: A median 57 of the top 100 tumor clones appeared in adjacent lung. Higher T cell density in the blood was associated with longer overall survival, whereas higher adjacent-lung clonality associated with shorter survival. Heterogeneity within the tumor remains possible, as just one region underwent sequencing. Uninvolved adjacent lung showed higher T cell clonality than tumor.

Sequencing used immunoSEQ multiplex PCR; TCRdb keeps in-frame clones, though not all of them. Of tens of thousands of clones in the sample, about nine tenths were seen once. V gene TRBV11-2 combines with J gene TRBJ1-2; D gene uncertain. The TCR comes from a male donor at least 60 years old with stage I lung adenocarcinoma. This sample comprised peripheral blood, obtained before any cancer treatment. This CDR3 is CASSPTGQISYGYTF. CDR3 DNA: TGTGCCAGCAGCCCCACCGGTCAGATTTCATATGGCTACACCTTC.